The rows below give T cell receptor beta chains drawn from one sample of a study of T cell responses to AZD1222 COVID-19 vaccine. Sequencing was performed with immunoSEQ multiplex PCR; in TCRdb, only in-frame clones are kept and a portion is missing. Of 150,000 to 200,000 clones in the sample, 90% to 95% were seen once. The material was peripheral blood, obtained on day 0 of AZD1222 vaccination. Receptors originate from an adult in good health. The conserved cysteine and the conserved F or W are not part of the CDR3 here. D genes are given only for firm matches.

CDR3aa: ASSLGQQANYGYT
j_gene: TRBJ1-2
v_gene: TRBV18
d_gene: -

CDR3aa: ATTSSYEQY
j_gene: TRBJ2-7
v_gene: TRBV27
d_gene: -

CDR3aa: ASSIDRGTSGTDTQY
j_gene: TRBJ2-3
v_gene: TRBV19
d_gene: TRBD2

CDR3aa: ATTGGVNTEAF
j_gene: TRBJ1-1
v_gene: TRBV12-3/TRBV12-4
d_gene: TRBD1

CDR3aa: ASSVGGQGPLEQY
j_gene: TRBJ2-7
v_gene: TRBV9
d_gene: TRBD1

CDR3aa: ASSDGQGREQY
j_gene: TRBJ2-7
v_gene: TRBV5-4
d_gene: TRBD1

CDR3aa: ASRAQGAKDGYT
j_gene: TRBJ1-2
v_gene: TRBV28
d_gene: TRBD1

CDR3aa: ASSSRVPTGEQF
j_gene: TRBJ2-1
v_gene: TRBV9
d_gene: -

CDR3aa: ASSTRQGRYGYT
j_gene: TRBJ1-2
v_gene: TRBV9
d_gene: TRBD1

CDR3aa: ASSRDKGYGYT
j_gene: TRBJ1-2
v_gene: TRBV6-4
d_gene: -

CDR3aa: SVEAPFTPGLRNTGELF
j_gene: TRBJ2-2
v_gene: TRBV29-1
d_gene: TRBD2

CDR3aa: ASSPWDQPQH
j_gene: TRBJ1-5
v_gene: TRBV19
d_gene: -

CDR3aa: ASSESSTNTEAF
j_gene: TRBJ1-1
v_gene: TRBV10-1
d_gene: -

CDR3aa: SASSQSSSYEQY
j_gene: TRBJ2-7
v_gene: TRBV20-1
d_gene: -

CDR3aa: ASSAAPRGWQY
j_gene: TRBJ2-3
v_gene: TRBV9
d_gene: -

CDR3aa: ASSVASQETQY
j_gene: TRBJ2-5
v_gene: TRBV9
d_gene: -

CDR3aa: ASSLYLNTEAF
j_gene: TRBJ1-1
v_gene: TRBV12-3/TRBV12-4
d_gene: -

CDR3aa: ASGLGDRVDTEAF
j_gene: TRBJ1-1
v_gene: TRBV12-5
d_gene: TRBD1

CDR3aa: ASSQGAGNTIY
j_gene: TRBJ1-3
v_gene: TRBV19
d_gene: TRBD1

CDR3aa: ASSLGSTKSYGYT
j_gene: TRBJ1-2
v_gene: TRBV7-8
d_gene: -

CDR3aa: ASSELGFGAGGTDTQY
j_gene: TRBJ2-3
v_gene: TRBV6-1
d_gene: TRBD2

CDR3aa: SGRTSRNTGELF
j_gene: TRBJ2-2
v_gene: TRBV29-1
d_gene: TRBD2